This section outlines one T cell receptor (beta chain) sequence together with its context. Antigen unknown. A read error may explain this, as a much larger clone is one base away. MiXCR, applied by TCRdb to the RT-PCR reads, yields one record per CDR3 protein. The sample has under 550,000 distinct CDR3 sequences; roughly 8.2% are singletons. The data originate from a study of response to subunit inactivated influenza vaccine. Study conclusions and caveats: There was a suggestion from the authors that each seasonal influenza vaccination recruits few new T cells.

Germline V gene lookup returns CDR1 SQVTM and CDR2 ANQGSEA. There are 15 residues in the CDR3. The chain is built from TRBV29-1 and TRBJ2-3, with TRBD2 matching 11 bases. The receptor comes from a man between 50 and 75 years old who received an inactivated influenza vaccine. The sample here was PBMCs from blood, taken 23 to 25 months after vaccination. Here the CDR3 reads CNVDHFGLAGDTQYF. CDR3 nucleotides: TGCAACGTTGACCACTTCGGACTAGCGGGAGATACGCAGTATTTT.